This T cell receptor beta chain was recorded in a study of glioma-infiltrating T cells after dendritic cell vaccination. Germline V gene lookup returns CDR1 MNHEY and CDR2 SMNVEV (reference sequence). This CDR3 has 14 amino acids. Trimming shortened V by 2 bases and J by 3 bases, and 11 bases separated the two germline ends. Data came from immunoSEQ multiplex PCR; TCRdb stores just in-frame clones and leaves some out. Of about 99,000 clones in the sample, 65% to 85% were seen once. Regarding time point: after dendritic cell vaccination, including at tumor progression/relapse. The sequence was collected from a human donor with glioblastoma. This chain connects TRBV27 to TRBJ2-7; a possible D gene is TRBD2 (5 bases). Sequences were derived from blood, sampled after dendritic cell vaccination. CDR3 amino acids: CASSLRVRGYEQYF. Written as DNA, the CDR3 is TGTGCCAGCAGTTTAAGGGTACGGGGCTACGAGCAGTACTTC.